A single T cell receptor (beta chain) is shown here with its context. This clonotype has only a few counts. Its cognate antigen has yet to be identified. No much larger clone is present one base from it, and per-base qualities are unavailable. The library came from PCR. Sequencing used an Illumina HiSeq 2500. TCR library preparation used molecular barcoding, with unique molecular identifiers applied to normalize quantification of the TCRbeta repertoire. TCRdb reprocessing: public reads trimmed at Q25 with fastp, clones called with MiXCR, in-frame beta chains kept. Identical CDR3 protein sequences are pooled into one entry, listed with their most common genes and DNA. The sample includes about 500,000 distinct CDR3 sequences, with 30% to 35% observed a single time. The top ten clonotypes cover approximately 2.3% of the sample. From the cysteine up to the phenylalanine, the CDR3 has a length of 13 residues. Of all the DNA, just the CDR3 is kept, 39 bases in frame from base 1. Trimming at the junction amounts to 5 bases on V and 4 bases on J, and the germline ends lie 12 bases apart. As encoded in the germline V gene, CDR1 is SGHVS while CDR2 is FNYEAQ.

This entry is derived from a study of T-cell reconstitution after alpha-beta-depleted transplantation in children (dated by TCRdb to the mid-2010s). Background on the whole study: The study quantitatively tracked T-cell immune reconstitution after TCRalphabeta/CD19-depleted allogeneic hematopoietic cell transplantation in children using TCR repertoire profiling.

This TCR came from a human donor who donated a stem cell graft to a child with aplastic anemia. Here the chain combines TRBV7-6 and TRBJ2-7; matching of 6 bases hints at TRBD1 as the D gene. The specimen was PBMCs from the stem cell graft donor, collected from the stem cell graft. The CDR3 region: CASSPDGQYEQYF. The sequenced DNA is TGTGCCAGCAGCCCAGACGGACAGTACGAGCAGTACTTC.